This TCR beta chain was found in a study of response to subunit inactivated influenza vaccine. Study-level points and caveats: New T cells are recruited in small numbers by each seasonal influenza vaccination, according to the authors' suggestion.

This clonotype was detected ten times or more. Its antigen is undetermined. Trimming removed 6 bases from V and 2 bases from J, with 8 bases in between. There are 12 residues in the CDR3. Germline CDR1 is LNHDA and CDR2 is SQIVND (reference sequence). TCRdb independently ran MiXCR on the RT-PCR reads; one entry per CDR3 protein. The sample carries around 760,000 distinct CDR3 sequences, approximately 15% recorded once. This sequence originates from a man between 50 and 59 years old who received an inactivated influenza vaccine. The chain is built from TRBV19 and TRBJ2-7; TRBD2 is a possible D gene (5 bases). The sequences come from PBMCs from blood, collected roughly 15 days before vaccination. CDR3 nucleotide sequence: TGTGCCAGTAGCAAGGGAGCCTACGAGCAGTACTTC. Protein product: CASSKGAYEQYF.